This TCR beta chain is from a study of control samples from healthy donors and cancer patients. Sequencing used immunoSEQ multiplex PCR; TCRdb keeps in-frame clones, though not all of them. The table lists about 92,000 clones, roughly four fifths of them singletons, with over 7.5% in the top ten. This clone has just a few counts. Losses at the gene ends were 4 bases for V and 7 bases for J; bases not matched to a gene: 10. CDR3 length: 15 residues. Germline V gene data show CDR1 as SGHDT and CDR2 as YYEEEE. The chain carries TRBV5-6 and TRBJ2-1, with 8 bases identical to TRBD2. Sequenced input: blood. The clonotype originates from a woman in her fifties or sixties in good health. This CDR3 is CASSRAGVGENEQFF. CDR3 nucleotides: TGTGCCAGCAGCCGAGCGGGAGTTGGAGAAAATGAGCAGTTCTTC.